The clone carrying this T cell receptor beta chain was seen repeatedly, ten times or more. As yet, its antigen is unknown. The data are from a study of T cells in Graves' hyperthyroidism and ophthalmopathy. Looking at the study overall: Initial diagnosis, before any treatment, was when peripheral blood was collected. Points from the study as a whole: The model identified upcoming ophthalmopathy a median approximately six months ahead of onset. In the analysis, a 13 V-J model separated ophthalmopathy from stable hyperthyroidism.

This CDR3 spans 16 amino acids. Trimming pared 3 bases from V and 2 bases from J, leaving 13 bases between. Template material for amplifying TCR beta CDR3 regions consisted of RNA transcripts. Using the HTBI primer set, a first-round RT-PCR was run on the TCR CDR3. TCRdb processed the multiplex PCR reads anew with MiXCR; each CDR3 protein has one entry. The profile covers about 350,000 distinct CDR3 sequences, with roughly 14% appearing a single time and about 26% taken by the ten largest. This sequence joins TRBV12-3 or TRBV12-4 and TRBJ2-2; possibly TRBD2 for D (5 bases). Specimen: blood. The origin of this receptor is a woman aged 25 to 39 with Graves' hyperthyroidism. CDR3 sequence: CASSFFRGSNTGELFF. The CDR3 DNA follows: TGTGCCAGCAGTTTTTTTCGAGGGAGCAACACCGGGGAGCTGTTTTTT.